The sequence of this T cell receptor (beta chain) was determined in a study of cytomegalovirus exposure and HLA in healthy donors. The PCR contained 60 Vbeta and 13 Jbeta primers. The repertoire was sequenced with immunoSEQ multiplex PCR; TCRdb's copy has only in-frame clones and lacks some. There are about 130,000 clones in the sample; 80% occur only once, and 3% to 4% lies in the top ten. Per the germline V gene, CDR1 is MGHRA and CDR2 is YSYEKL. This CDR3 comprises 15 residues. With 4 bases clipped from V and 5 bases from J, the junction kept 8 bases outside the gene matches. Study conclusions and caveats: The classifier reportedly diagnosed cytomegalovirus status with high sensitivity and specificity. The study flagged some 170 TCR beta chains as cytomegalovirus-associated.

Notes on this clone: Its antigen is not identified.

The rearrangement links TRBV4-1 to TRBJ2-3; 8 positions agree with TRBD2. The source is a middle-aged woman in good health and CMV-seronegative. The sequenced sample consisted of PBMCs. In nucleotides, the CDR3 is TGCGCCAGCAGCCGGCCCGGGGGGGCTATAGATACGCAGTATTTT. Protein product: CASSRPGGAIDTQYF.